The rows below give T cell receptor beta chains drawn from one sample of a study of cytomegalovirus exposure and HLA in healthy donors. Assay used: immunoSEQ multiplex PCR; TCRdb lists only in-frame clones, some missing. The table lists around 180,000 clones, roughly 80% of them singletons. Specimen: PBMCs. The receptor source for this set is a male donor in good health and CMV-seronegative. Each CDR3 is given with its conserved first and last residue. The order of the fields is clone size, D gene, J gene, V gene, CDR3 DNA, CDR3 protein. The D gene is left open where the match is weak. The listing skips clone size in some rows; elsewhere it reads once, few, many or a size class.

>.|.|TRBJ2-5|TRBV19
TGTGCCAGTACAGGCCCCAGGGAAGAGACCCAGTACTTC
CASTGPREETQYF
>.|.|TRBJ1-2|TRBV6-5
TGTGCCAGCTCTACTGGCTATGGCTACACCTTC
CASSTGYGYTF
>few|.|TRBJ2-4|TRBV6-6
TGTGCCAGCACTGACACTAAAAACATTCAGTACTTC
CASTDTKNIQYF
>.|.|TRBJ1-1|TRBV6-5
TGTGCCAGCAGTTACGGGAAACAGGTGAACACTGAAGCTTTCTTT
CASSYGKQVNTEAFF
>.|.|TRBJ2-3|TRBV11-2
TGTGCCAGCAACCTGGTCCTAGCCAACACAGATACGCAGTATTTT
CASNLVLANTDTQYF
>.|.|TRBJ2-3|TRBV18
TGTGCCAGCTCACCGGACTTAAACACAGATACGCAGTATTTT
CASSPDLNTDTQYF
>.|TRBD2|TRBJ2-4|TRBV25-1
TGTGCCACCTCTGTTCAGCGGGGGCCTGGGGACATTCAGTACTTC
CATSVQRGPGDIQYF
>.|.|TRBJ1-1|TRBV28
TGTGCCAGCAGTTTGTTGGACAGAGAAGCTTTCTTT
CASSLLDREAFF
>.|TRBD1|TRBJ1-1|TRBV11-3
TGTGCCAGCAGCTTAGGACAGGGGATGAACACTGAAGCTTTCTTT
CASSLGQGMNTEAFF
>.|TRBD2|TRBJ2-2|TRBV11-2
TGTGCCAGCAGACCCCAGGGAGGGCCCGCGAACACCGGGGAGCTGTTTTTT
CASRPQGGPANTGELFF
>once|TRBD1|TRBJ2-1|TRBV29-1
TGCAGCGGTGGGACAGGGCGAGGTGAGCAGTTCTTC
CSGGTGRGEQFF
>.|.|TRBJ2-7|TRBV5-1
TGCGCCAGCAGCTTGGCCACTTTCTACGAGCAGTACTTC
CASSLATFYEQYF
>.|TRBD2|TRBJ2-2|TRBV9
TGTGCCAGCAGCGTAGTAGTGGGGGGGACGAACACCGGGGAGCTGTTTTTT
CASSVVVGGTNTGELFF
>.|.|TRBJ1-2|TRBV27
TGTGCCAGCAGTTTAAGGCATGCCCTAGAGAGCTATGGCTACACCTTC
CASSLRHALESYGYTF
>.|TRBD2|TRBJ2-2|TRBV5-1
TGCGCCAGCAGCCAAGGGACTAGCGGAAACACCGGGGAGCTGTTTTTT
CASSQGTSGNTGELFF
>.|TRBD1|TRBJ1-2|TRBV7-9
TGTTCCAGCAGCTTAGCTGGGACAGGGAATACCCTGAGCACCTTC
CSSSLAGTGNTLSTF
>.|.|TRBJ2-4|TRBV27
TGTGCCAGCAGTTGGAGAACGGAAAACATTCAGTACTTC
CASSWRTENIQYF
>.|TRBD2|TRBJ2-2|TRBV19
TGTGCCAGTAGTATACGACTAGCAGAGAACACCGGGGAGCTGTTTTTT
CASSIRLAENTGELFF
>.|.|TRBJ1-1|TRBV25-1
TGTGCCAGCAGTGCTAACTTGAACACTGAAGCTTTCTTT
CASSANLNTEAFF
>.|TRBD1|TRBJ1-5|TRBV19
TGTGCCAGTAGTATAAGGACAGGGGGCAACCAGCCCCAGCATTTT
CASSIRTGGNQPQHF
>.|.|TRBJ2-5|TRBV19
TGTGCCAGTAGTATGGGAGTAGGGGAGACCCAGTACTTC
CASSMGVGETQYF
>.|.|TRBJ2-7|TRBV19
TGTGCCAGTAGTCGACAGGACGGGTACTCCTACGAGCAGTACTTC
CASSRQDGYSYEQYF
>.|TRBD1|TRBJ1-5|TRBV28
TGTGCCAGCAGTAGGACAGGTACCAATCAGCCCCAGCATTTT
CASSRTGTNQPQHF
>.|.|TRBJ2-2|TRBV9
TGTGCCAGCAGCGTAGATTGGACTACATACACCGGGGAGCTGTTTTTT
CASSVDWTTYTGELFF
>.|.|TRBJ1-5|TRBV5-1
TGCGCCAGCAGCTTGATGGAGAATCAGCCCCAGCATTTT
CASSLMENQPQHF
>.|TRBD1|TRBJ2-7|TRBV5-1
TGCGCCGGCAGCCCCGGACAGGGTGTCTCCTACGAGCAGTACTTC
CAGSPGQGVSYEQYF
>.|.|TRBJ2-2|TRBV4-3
TGCGCCAGCAGCCTAAATAGGGGGACGATTAACGCCGGGGAGCTGTTTTTT
CASSLNRGTINAGELFF
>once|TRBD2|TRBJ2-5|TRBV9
TGTGCCAGCAGCTCCGGGACTAGCGCACAAGAGACCCAGTACTTC
CASSSGTSAQETQYF
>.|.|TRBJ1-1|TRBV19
TGTGCCAGTAGTCTGTTGAGGGACACTGAAGCTTTCTTT
CASSLLRDTEAFF
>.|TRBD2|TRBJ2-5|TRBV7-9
TGTGCCAGCAGCTTTGGCTTGACTAGCGAGGAGACCCAGTACTTC
CASSFGLTSEETQYF
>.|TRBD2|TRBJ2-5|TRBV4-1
TGCGCCAGCAGCCAAGTCCCAGCGGGGGGAACAGAGACCCAGTACTTC
CASSQVPAGGTETQYF
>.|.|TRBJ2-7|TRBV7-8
TGTGCCAGCAGCTTAGCCGGTCGAGCGGACGCCTCCTACGAGCAGTACTTC
CASSLAGRADASYEQYF